This T cell receptor beta chain was documented in a study of blood T cell repertoires in COVID-19. Study context: Researchers got acute and convalescent COVID-19 samples from the United States, Italy and Spain.

Original methodology: From reference gene primer amplification, estimates of nucleated cell counts were derived. Assay used: immunoSEQ multiplex PCR; TCRdb lists only in-frame clones, some missing. The DNA gave D and trimming, while V, J and clone size come from that table. The sample carries approximately 450,000 clones, over 75% recorded once. The table lists this clone with a few counts. The germline CDR1 and CDR2 sequences are SQVTM and ANQGSEA. Between the trimmed V and J ends, which lost 8 bases and 5 bases, there was a span of 15 bases. This CDR3 has 12 amino acids. The sequence derives from a man aged 25 to 45 who had recovered from COVID-19. This chain connects TRBV29-1 to TRBJ2-5; tentative D call: TRBD1 (6 bases). The sequenced sample was PBMCs or T cells enriched from blood (not recorded which). The CDR3 sequence: CSSRTGFETQYF. The CDR3 DNA is TGCAGCTCTAGAACAGGGTTCGAGACCCAGTACTTC. The variable domain in full, with the rest retrieved from reference TRBV29-1 and TRBJ2-5, is SAVISQKPSRDICQRGTSLTIQCQVDSQVTMMFWYRQQPGQSLTLIATANQGSEATYESGFVIDKFPISRPNLTFSTLTVSNMSPEDSSIYLCSSRTGFETQYFGPGTRLLVL.